This is a list of T cell receptor beta chains from one sample in a study of blood T cell repertoires in COVID-19. Some clones are missing from TCRdb's copy, which holds only in-frame ones; the method was immunoSEQ multiplex PCR. The sample has roughly 70,000 clones, 82% seen once. Sample: peripheral blood. The receptors here all came from an older woman with acute or convalescent COVID-19. The CDR3 runs from the conserved cysteine through the conserved F or W.

>TRBV5-1|21
CASSLGPFKEQGALRYTEAFF
>TRBV7-9|15
CASSFDRGVRTEAFF
>TRBV6-1|18
CASSDLIAGGTNTGELFF
>TRBV10-3|15
CAISSAGGPDNEQFF
>TRBV6-5|13
CASSQTSRYEQYF
>TRBV25-1|17
CASSESIGLAGEGEQFF
>TRBV19|17
CASSDHDSGQGLYGYTF
>TRBV19|12
CASSVDRGEAFF
>TRBV25-1|15
CASTGTAASYNEQFF
>TRBV18|18
CASSPSIIVSKITDTQYF